This T cell receptor (beta chain) derives from a study of cytomegalovirus exposure and HLA in healthy donors. Germline V CDR1 and CDR2: SNHLY, FYNNEI. Trimming at V came to 6 bases and at J to 8 bases, leaving 6 bases not matched to a gene. The CDR3 runs 14 residues. Notes on this clone: Its antigen is unidentified.

Study-wide points: Most TCR sequences were seen very rarely across donors, but some public TCRs occurred in many. In a later analysis, TCR beta V- and J-gene trimming was associated with a missense DCLRE1C variant. TRBV6-2, TRBV6-3 and some other V segments were excluded as indistinguishable.

Among the donors, all were healthy bone marrow donors. Use of 60 Vbeta and 13 Jbeta primers characterized the PCR. Method: immunoSEQ multiplex PCR; TCRdb's copy keeps in-frame clones and lacks some. The table has 150,000 to 200,000 clones, 70% seen once. Sequenced material: PBMCs. The rearrangement links TRBV2 to TRBJ1-4, with 10 nucleotides matching TRBD1. The receptor comes from a man aged 18 to 29 in good health and CMV-seropositive. CDR3 region: CASRDRGVGEKLFF. The DNA of the CDR3 is TGTGCCAGCAGGGACAGGGGGGTCGGGGAAAAACTGTTTTTT.